This T cell receptor beta chain was sequenced in a study of T cell repertoires in cytomegalovirus infection. As for the study in general: Indications came from public TCR beta signatures; they pointed to CMV infection and to a matching HLA type. Findings of the study overall: Identification of carriers of CMV plus the relevant HLA was performed using cumulative public TCR beta family frequency. The ex vivo response was dominated by HLA-C-restricted CMV-specific TCR beta clonotypes.

The table lists this clonotype with a few counts. Its antigen is still unknown. In germline, CDR1 is DFQATT, CDR2 SNEGSKA (reference sequence). This CDR3 region has 11 residues. With 6 bases removed from V and 4 bases from J, the gap between germline ends came to 7 bases. TCRdb reprocessed the reads with MiXCR, giving one entry per CDR3 protein. Counted here are under 200,000 distinct CDR3 sequences, 15% to 20% occurring once; the ten biggest clones make up around 20%. Sample: CD8+ T cells from PBMCs. The clonotype originates from a human donor in good health (CMV status not recorded). Some clones in this sample may be carry-over from other donors' samples. The chain couples TRBV20-1 to TRBJ2-1, with D possibly being TRBD1 or TRBD2 (5 bases each). CDR3 nucleotide sequence: TGCAGTGCCAGGGAGTACAATGAGCAGTTCTTC. This encodes CSAREYNEQFF.